The clone carrying this T cell receptor beta chain was counted a few times. Its antigen remains unknown. The sample is drawn from a study of CD8 T cells in ankylosing spondylitis. General study findings and limits: Enrichment of disease-linked clones was reportedly significant in matched ankylosing spondylitis synovial fluid. A number of the motif variants had already been described in reactive arthritis synovial fluid and blood.

The CDR3 covers 15 residues. The V segment lost 4 bases and the J segment 10 bases; nucleotides outside the gene matches: 8. Germline CDR1 reads MNHEY; CDR2 reads SMNVEV (reference sequence). TCRdb processed the 5' RACE reads anew with MiXCR; each CDR3 protein has one entry. This table has more than 250,000 distinct CDR3 sequences, roughly 10% appearing once. The chain links TRBV27 to TRBJ1-6; TRBD1 aligns across 9 bases. This clonotype was obtained from a female donor with ankylosing spondylitis or in good health (not recorded which). The sequencing input was blood, either unsorted or a sorted T cell fraction (not recorded which). CDR3 loop: CASSSATGGGSPLHF. CDR3 DNA sequence: TGTGCCAGCAGTTCCGCGACAGGGGGAGGCTCACCCCTCCACTTT.